This passage covers 3 T cell receptor beta chains from one sample sequenced in a study of HIV-infected patients and healthy controls. The repertoire came from unfractionated whole blood and reflected all unsorted peripheral T cells. Reverse transcription used roughly 450 ng RNA and constant-region primers for alpha and beta. Alpha and beta chain libraries were made separately by chain-specific third strand synthesis with multiplexing indices. From the 5' RACE reads, TCRdb called clonotypes with MiXCR, one entry per CDR3 protein. The sample contains 15,000 to 20,000 distinct CDR3 sequences, about 5% of which appear only once. The material sequenced was blood. Every receptor here comes from an adult in good health.

By sample share, this clonotype is medium-sized (0.01 to 0.1%). CDR3 loop: CASSPRGVGTDTQYF. As DNA, the CDR3 is TGTGCCAGCAGCCCACGAGGGGTAGGGACAGATACGCAGTATTTT. V is TRBV11-2 and J is TRBJ2-3, with D perhaps being TRBD1 or TRBD2 (5 bases each). Trimming pared 5 bases from V and 3 bases from J, leaving 15 bases between. The CDR3 runs to 15 residues. Germline lookup yields CDR1 SGHAT and CDR2 FQNNGV. Complete variable domain (other parts from reference TRBV11-2 and TRBJ2-3): EAGVAQSPRYKIIEKRQSVAFWCNPISGHATLYWYQQILGQGPKLLIQFQNNGVVDDSQLPKDRFSAERLKGVDSTLKIQPAKLEDSAVYLCASSPRGVGTDTQYFGPGTRLTVL.

Ten or more counts support this clonotype. This chain links TRBV12-3 or TRBV12-4 with TRBJ2-6, with a possible D match to TRBD1 (5 bases). Trimming took 6 bases from V and 0 from J, leaving 15 bases between them. The CDR3 contains 17 residues. CDR3 loop: CASRRGTGSSGANVLTF. The CDR3, as DNA: TGTGCCAGCAGGAGAGGAACAGGAAGCTCTGGGGCCAACGTCCTGACTTTC.

There are many counts of this clonotype. The chain combines TRBV12-3 or TRBV12-4 with TRBJ2-7, with 7 bases that match TRBD1. V was clipped by 6 bases and J by 4 bases; unmatched bases: 12. CDR3 length equals 15 residues. The CDR3: CASRTGTVPIYEQYF. CDR3 DNA sequence: TGTGCCAGCAGAACCGGGACAGTGCCAATATACGAGCAGTACTTC.